Presented here are 21 T cell receptor beta chains from one specimen sequenced in a study of T cells in localized non-small cell lung cancer. The data were produced by immunoSEQ multiplex PCR, yet TCRdb's version contains in-frame clones alone and is incomplete. The table lists 25,000 to 40,000 clones, about 80% of them singletons, with approximately 35% in the top ten. Sequenced here: peripheral blood, sampled before any cancer treatment. The receptors come from a male donor aged 60 or over with stage II squamous cell lung carcinoma.

This chain links TRBV5-1 with TRBJ2-5; 11 nucleotides line up with TRBD2. The V gene's germline CDR1 is SGHRS and CDR2 YFSETQ. The CDR3 loop spans 15 amino acids. After removal of 4 bases from V and 2 bases from J, the junction contained 4 bases not matched to a gene. The CDR3 sequence: CASSPGTSGQETQYF. The CDR3 DNA reads TGCGCCAGCAGCCCCGGGACTAGCGGTCAAGAGACCCAGTACTTC.

This clone was counted a single time. The V and J genes are TRBV10-2 and TRBJ1-1, with D uncertain. V was shortened by 2 bases and J by 6 bases, with 10 bases between the two germline ends. Germline CDR1 is WSHSY and CDR2 is SAAADI. This CDR3 spans 13 amino acids. The CDR3: CASSEGVRPEAFF. In nucleotides, the CDR3 is TGCGCCAGCAGTGAGGGGGTAAGGCCTGAAGCTTTCTTT.

This clone was counted between two and nine times. The chain joins TRBV13 to TRBJ2-5; TRBD2 aligns across 9 bases. The germline CDR1 and CDR2 sequences are PRHDT and FYEKMQ (reference sequence). The trim removed 6 bases at V and 5 bases at J, leaving 7 bases unmatched. This CDR3 is built from 14 residues. The CDR3 protein is CASRFRLAEETQYF. The DNA for the CDR3 is TGTGCCAGCAGGTTCCGACTAGCGGAGGAGACCCAGTACTTC.

V usage is TRBV28 and J usage is TRBJ2-2; D is unresolved. Looked up from germline, CDR1 is MDHEN and CDR2 is SYDVKM. The CDR3 runs 11 residues. V shed 10 bases and J shed 9 bases, with 12 bases lying between them. The CDR3 loop reads CATVHRRELFF. CDR3 nucleotides: TGTGCCACGGTCCATCGCCGGGAGCTGTTTTTT.

This chain connects TRBV6-1 to TRBJ1-2; a weak D match, TRBD1 (5 bases). The CDR3 contains 14 residues. Germline CDR1 and CDR2: MNHNS and SASEGT. Trimming pared 4 bases from V and 2 bases from J, leaving 11 bases between. This CDR3 reads CASSGQPLNYGYTF. The CDR3 coding sequence is TGTGCCAGCAGTGGACAGCCGCTAAACTATGGCTACACCTTC.

The chain employs TRBV29-1 and TRBJ1-2, with no clear D. V lost 5 bases and J lost 5, with 12 bases in between. This CDR3 comprises 12 residues. Per the germline V gene, CDR1 is SQVTM and CDR2 is ANQGSEA. The CDR3 loop reads CSVLTETYGYTF. CDR3 bases: TGCAGCGTTTTGACGGAGACTTATGGCTACACCTTC.

This clone was counted a single time. The CDR3, as DNA: TGTGCCACCAAAGGCCAGGCAGGGACGAACACCGGGGAGCTGTTTTTT. This codes for CATKGQAGTNTGELFF. V gene TRBV19 combines with J gene TRBJ2-2; weak D call: TRBD1 (5 bases). CDR1 is LNHDA, CDR2 SQIVND, per germline (reference sequence). Trimming took off 10 bases at V and 0 bases at J, with 18 bases between the two ends. CDR3 length: 16 amino acids.

This clone has more than one count but fewer than ten. The chain couples TRBV5-4 to TRBJ2-5; D may be TRBD1 (6 bases). Germline CDR1 and CDR2: SGHNT and YYREEE (reference sequence). This CDR3 comprises 16 residues. V gave up 0 bases and J gave up 2 bases, with 14 bases separating them. The chain's CDR3 is CASSLGPPTGQETQYF. CDR3 DNA sequence: TGTGCCAGCAGCTTGGGCCCACCGACAGGACAAGAGACCCAGTACTTC.

The chain recombines TRBV30 with TRBJ1-1, with a possible D match to TRBD1 (5 bases). V was trimmed by 8 bases and J by 1 base, leaving 14 bases between them. In germline, CDR1 is GTSNPN, CDR2 SVGIG (reference sequence). The CDR3 spans 13 residues. The CDR3 DNA sequence: TGTGCCCGCAGGAACAGGCCGAACACTGAAGCTTTCTTT. Translated: CARRNRPNTEAFF.

V and J are TRBV5-1 and TRBJ1-1; no clear D. The CDR3 sequence is 14 residues long. Between the trimmed V and J ends, which lost 0 bases and 1 base, there was a span of 7 bases. From germline, CDR1 is SGHRS and CDR2 YFSETQ. The CDR3 here is CASSLVAQNTEAFF. CDR3 DNA sequence: TGCGCCAGCAGCTTGGTAGCACAGAACACTGAAGCTTTCTTT.

V is TRBV7-9 and J is TRBJ2-7, with D possibly TRBD2 on 5 matching bases. V lost 4 bases, J lost 6 bases, and 13 bases lay in between. The CDR3 sequence is 13 residues long. Germline loops: CDR1 SEHNR, CDR2 FQNEAQ (reference sequence). The CDR3 spells CASSSIPGSEQYF. CDR3 DNA sequence: TGTGCCAGCAGCTCTATCCCGGGGAGCGAGCAGTACTTC.

The chain recombines TRBV6-5 with TRBJ1-1, with D maybe TRBD1 (6 bases). Per the germline V gene, CDR1 is MNHEY and CDR2 is SVGAGI. Trimming cost V 6 bases and J 0 bases, with 14 bases left between them. CDR3 length: 15 residues. CDR3 nucleotides: TGTGCCAGCAGATATCGATGGGACATGAACACTGAAGCTTTCTTT. Translating it yields CASRYRWDMNTEAFF.

The chain couples TRBV7-8 to TRBJ1-1, with D perhaps TRBD1 (6 bases). The CDR3 has 15 residues. Germline-derived CDR1 and CDR2 are SGHVS and FQNEAQ. The V gene lost 5 bases and the J gene lost 0 bases, with 13 bases spanning the gap. The CDR3 sequence is CASSTRTDMNTEAFF. The CDR3 nucleotides are TGTGCCAGCAGCACCAGGACAGATATGAACACTGAAGCTTTCTTT.

This rearrangement joins TRBV5-1 to TRBJ2-7, with D hard to call. CDR3 size: 16 residues. Germline values: CDR1 SGHRS, CDR2 YFSETQ. Deletions cut 1 base from V and 5 bases from J, with 19 bases between. The CDR3 here is CASSLFIVEQPNEQYF. CDR3 coding DNA: TGCGCCAGCAGCTTGTTTATAGTAGAACAGCCCAACGAGCAGTACTTC.

This chain links TRBV7-9 with TRBJ1-1; 7 nucleotides match TRBD1. The CDR3 spans 14 residues. V lost 6 bases to trimming and J lost 11 bases; unmatched junction nucleotides: 15. Germline assignment: CDR1 SEHNR and CDR2 FQNEAQ (reference sequence). CDR3 amino acids: CASSPTDRAIGAFF. The CDR3 DNA is TGTGCCAGCAGTCCCACCGACAGGGCCATCGGGGCTTTCTTT.

This chain links TRBV6-1 with TRBJ2-1; 9 bases are shared with TRBD2. The CDR3 has 14 amino acids. The germline V gene has CDR1 MNHNS and CDR2 SASEGT. With V trimmed by 5 bases and J by 4 bases, 3 bases remained unmatched. CDR3 protein: CASSRLADYNEQFF. In DNA, the CDR3 is TGTGCCAGCAGTCGACTAGCGGATTACAATGAGCAGTTCTTC.

This clone was observed a few times. The chain has TRBV29-1 and TRBJ1-1; D gene uncertain. Trimming stripped 4 bases from V and 7 bases from J, with 10 bases between. Germline CDR1 and CDR2: SQVTM and ANQGSEA. The CDR3 has 11 amino acids. The CDR3: CSVVTGVEAFF. DNA for the CDR3: TGCAGCGTTGTTACTGGAGTTGAAGCTTTCTTT.

This chain connects TRBV4-1 to TRBJ1-6; maybe TRBD1 (5 bases). Germline-derived CDR1 and CDR2 are MGHRA and YSYEKL. The CDR3 consists of 15 residues. The germline V and J ends were trimmed by 2 bases and 7 bases, with 12 bases remaining between them. Here the CDR3 DNA reads TGCGCCAGCAGCCAATCGGGGGGGACGAATTCACCCCTCCACTTT. Residues: CASSQSGGTNSPLHF.

This clone was detected only once. The gene calls are TRBV10-3 and TRBJ2-5; maybe TRBD2 (6 bases). Germline CDR1 ENHRY, CDR2 SYGVKD. Trimming left V 3 bases short and J 5 bases short, with 19 bases between. This CDR3 is 16 amino acids long. This CDR3 reads CAISESPPTRGETQYF. The CDR3 DNA follows: TGTGCCATCAGTGAATCCCCACCAACCCGGGGGGAGACCCAGTACTTC.

This chain links TRBV19 with TRBJ2-1; D might be TRBD2 (6 bases). The CDR3 contains 16 residues. The V gene lost 7 bases and the J gene lost 4 bases, with 20 bases spanning the gap. Germline CDR1 and CDR2: LNHDA and SQIVND (reference sequence). Here the CDR3 reads CASTLGLPGAYNEQFF. CDR3 nucleotide sequence: TGTGCCAGTACCCTGGGACTTCCCGGGGCTTACAATGAGCAGTTCTTC.

The chain is built from TRBV27 and TRBJ1-1; 8 bases are a match to TRBD1. CDR3 size: 17 residues. CDR1 and CDR2 (germline): MNHEY, SMNVEV (reference sequence). With 5 bases clipped from V and 4 bases from J, the junction kept 15 bases outside the gene matches. CDR3 coding DNA: TGTGCCAGCAGTGGAGGACAGGGTTCTTCCAGGGGCACTGAAGCTTTCTTT. This codes for CASSGGQGSSRGTEAFF.